The 26 T cell receptor beta chains given below trace back to one sample, sequenced in a study of blood T cell repertoires in COVID-19. The assay was immunoSEQ multiplex PCR, and TCRdb's table has in-frame clones only and misses some. The sample has about 490,000 clones, 70% to 90% seen once. The sequencing sample was made of peripheral blood. These receptors all come from a human donor in a cohort sampled during active COVID-19.

This chain links TRBV19 with TRBJ1-5; 7 nucleotides line up with TRBD1. V shed 4 bases and J 6 bases; nucleotides not matched to a gene: 6. The germline V gene encodes CDR1 LNHDA and CDR2 SQIVND (reference sequence). The CDR3 spans 14 residues. CDR3 sequence (DNA): TGTGCCAGTAGTAACAGGGGTTCCAGTCAGCCCCAGCATTTT. Amino acid sequence: CASSNRGSSQPQHF.

The rearrangement uses TRBV6-4 and TRBJ2-7; a weak D match, TRBD1 (6 bases). The ends were cut back, 10 bases at V and 0 bases at J, with 16 bases in the middle. Germline CDR1 reads MRHNA; CDR2 reads SNTAGT. This CDR3 has 14 residues. The CDR3 coding sequence is TGTGCCACCGCCGGGGACATCAGCTCCTACGAGCAGTACTTC. It yields the protein CATAGDISSYEQYF.

This clone appeared many times. The CDR3 here is CASSPSGDRGPYQPQHF. The CDR3 DNA follows: TGTGCCAGCAGCCCTAGTGGGGACAGGGGTCCATATCAGCCCCAGCATTTT. V gene TRBV14 combines with J gene TRBJ1-5; 10 bases agree with TRBD1. This CDR3 spans 17 amino acids. Germline assignment: CDR1 SGHDN and CDR2 FVKESK. With 4 bases clipped from V and 5 bases from J, the junction kept 11 bases outside the gene matches. The whole variable domain, filled in from reference TRBV14 and TRBJ1-5, reads EAGVTQFPSHSVIEKGQTVTLRCDPISGHDNLYWYRRVMGKEIKFLLHFVKESKQDESGMPNNRFLAERTGGTYSTLKVQPAELEDSGVYFCASSPSGDRGPYQPQHFGDGTRLSIL.

The chain carries TRBV4-3 and TRBJ2-7; tentative D call: TRBD1 (6 bases). The V gene's germline CDR1 is LGHNA and CDR2 YSLEER. V lost 4 bases, J lost 7 bases, and 20 bases lay in between. The CDR3 totals 15 residues. CDR3 sequence reads: CASSPRGRGVEEQYF. CDR3 sequence (DNA): TGCGCCAGCAGCCCAAGAGGCAGGGGTGTCGAGGAGCAGTACTTC.

The V gene is TRBV3-1 (or the pseudogene TRBV3-2), the J gene TRBJ1-1; 9 bases match TRBD1. Germline V gives CDR1 LGHDT, CDR2 YNNKEL (reference sequence). With 4 bases clipped from V and 2 bases from J, the junction kept 8 bases outside the gene matches. This CDR3 is built from 16 residues. The CDR3 DNA is TGTGCCAGCAGCCTCTTACCGGGACAGGGCAACACTGAAGCTTTCTTT. It codes for CASSLLPGQGNTEAFF.

This clone has a handful of counts. Other DNA variants within this sample encode the same CDR3. The chain recombines TRBV19 with TRBJ1-5, with 8 bases lining up with TRBD1. CDR1 is LNHDA, CDR2 SQIVND, per germline (reference sequence). This CDR3 has 14 amino acids. Trimming at V came to 4 bases and at J to 7 bases, leaving 6 bases not matched to a gene. The CDR3 DNA follows: TGTGCCAGTAGTACCGACAGGGGATACCAGCCCCAGCATTTT. Its translation: CASSTDRGYQPQHF.

This chain links TRBV6-1 with TRBJ2-5; a weak D match, TRBD2 (6 bases). This CDR3 comprises 17 residues. CDR1 is MNHNS and CDR2 is SASEGT in the germline V gene. Trimming shortened V by 4 bases and J by 0 bases, and 18 bases separated the two germline ends. The CDR3 sequence is CASSVIPGTHHQETQYF. The CDR3, as DNA: TGTGCCAGCAGTGTTATCCCGGGGACTCATCACCAAGAGACCCAGTACTTC.

The rearrangement uses TRBV4-1 and TRBJ1-5; TRBD1 aligns across 9 bases. The CDR3 has 16 amino acids. Per the germline V gene, CDR1 is MGHRA and CDR2 is YSYEKL. V was clipped by 4 bases and J by 0 bases; unmatched bases: 4. The CDR3, as DNA: TGCGCCAGCAGCCGCAAGACAGGGGGTAGCAATCAGCCCCAGCATTTT. This encodes CASSRKTGGSNQPQHF.

For the CDR3, the DNA is TGTGCCAGCAGCCCAAGGGTAGGAGGCGAGCAGTACTTC. Translation: CASSPRVGGEQYF. The chain carries TRBV3-1 (or the pseudogene TRBV3-2) and TRBJ2-7; TRBD2 might be the D (5 bases). The CDR3 loop spans 13 amino acids. V was shortened by 4 bases and J by 6 bases, with 13 bases between the two germline ends. CDR1 and CDR2 from the germline V gene are LGHDT and YNNKEL (reference sequence).

The chain combines TRBV5-1 with TRBJ2-7, with 10 bases fitting TRBD2. The trim removed 2 bases at V and 4 bases at J, leaving 9 bases unmatched. Germline CDR1 and CDR2: SGHRS and YFSETQ. The CDR3 is 16 residues long. For the CDR3, the DNA is TGCGCCAGCAGCTTCGGGGGGACTAGCGAAGGATACGAGCAGTACTTC. It is translated as CASSFGGTSEGYEQYF.

This sequence joins TRBV7-2 and TRBJ2-1, with D uncertain. CDR1 is SGHTA and CDR2 is FQGNSA in the germline V gene. The CDR3 spans 15 residues. V lost 1 base and J lost 0, with 7 bases in between. CDR3 nucleotide sequence: TGTGCCAGCAGCTTAGTGTCGAGCTCCTACAATGAGCAGTTCTTC. This encodes CASSLVSSSYNEQFF.

This clone showed up just once. The chain has TRBV6-5 and TRBJ2-1; TRBD2 matches 10 bases. The CDR3 consists of 14 residues. Trimming removed 7 bases from V and 4 bases from J; junction bases left unmatched: 4. Germline V gene data show CDR1 as MNHEY and CDR2 as SVGAGI. The CDR3 is CASTPSGSYNEQFF. In nucleotides, the CDR3 is TGTGCCAGCACGCCTAGCGGGAGTTACAATGAGCAGTTCTTC.

Details on this clone: The same CDR3 arises from other DNA sequences in this sample as well. CDR3 bases: TGTGCCAGCAGCTTAGCAGGCAGGGGAAACATTCAGTACTTC. Amino acids: CASSLAGRGNIQYF. The chain has TRBV7-8 and TRBJ2-4, with TRBD1 as a possible D gene (6 bases). V was trimmed by 0 bases and J by 6 bases, leaving 9 bases between them. In germline, CDR1 is SGHVS, CDR2 FQNEAQ. The CDR3 totals 14 residues.

This chain joins TRBV7-2 and TRBJ2-1; TRBD2 agrees at 7 bases. The CDR3 length is 13 residues. The J segment lost 6 bases and the V segment lost 4 bases, leaving 3 bases of the junction unmatched. CDR1 and CDR2 from the germline V gene are SGHTA and FQGNSA. In DNA form, the CDR3 reads TGTGCCAGCAGCTACGCGGGAGTCAATGAGCAGTTCTTC. Translation: CASSYAGVNEQFF.

V gene TRBV2 combines with J gene TRBJ1-6, with D possibly being TRBD1 (5 bases). V was clipped by 2 bases and J by 10 bases, with 12 bases between them. CDR3 length: 14 residues. CDR1 and CDR2 from the germline V gene are SNHLY and FYNNEI. The CDR3 nucleotides are TGTGCCAGCAGTGAAACCCCTGGGGCATCACCCCTCCACTTT. Protein product: CASSETPGASPLHF.

The chain recombines TRBV28 with TRBJ1-2, with no clear D. The CDR3 loop spans 15 amino acids. The germline CDR1 and CDR2 sequences are MDHEN and SYDVKM. V was trimmed by 4 bases and J by 1 base, leaving 13 bases between them. CDR3 sequence reads: CASSSGETGNYGYTF. CDR3 bases: TGTGCCAGCAGTTCCGGAGAGACGGGTAACTATGGCTACACCTTC.

V gene TRBV4-3 combines with J gene TRBJ2-3, with TRBD2 matching over 15 bases. The CDR3 totals 15 residues. The ends lost 2 bases at V and 9 bases at J; junction bases unmatched: 3. CDR1 is LGHNA and CDR2 is YSLEER in the germline V gene. CDR3 DNA: TGCGCCAGCAGCCAAACCGGACTAGCGGGAGGGACGCAGTATTTT. Its protein is CASSQTGLAGGTQYF.

This clone was counted a single time. The chain employs TRBV27 and TRBJ1-1; D is perhaps TRBD1 (5 bases). The CDR3 runs to 14 residues. Germline CDR1 is MNHEY and CDR2 is SMNVEV (reference sequence). The V gene lost 5 bases and the J gene lost 1 base, with 11 bases spanning the gap. The CDR3 DNA sequence: TGTGCCAGCAGTCAATGGAGGGGGAACACTGAAGCTTTCTTT. Amino acids: CASSQWRGNTEAFF.

The genes are TRBV11-2 and TRBJ2-7, with D possibly being TRBD1 (6 bases). The germline V gene encodes CDR1 SGHAT and CDR2 FQNNGV. With 7 bases removed from V and 3 bases from J, the gap between germline ends came to 16 bases. This CDR3 has 14 amino acids. The CDR3 DNA follows: TGTGCCAGCACTTCCGGGACAATTAACTACGAGCAGTACTTC. The encoded protein is CASTSGTINYEQYF. Drawing the rest from reference TRBV11-2 and TRBJ2-7, the complete variable domain is EAGVAQSPRYKIIEKRQSVAFWCNPISGHATLYWYQQILGQGPKLLIQFQNNGVVDDSQLPKDRFSAERLKGVDSTLKIQPAKLEDSAVYLCASTSGTINYEQYFGPGTRLTVT.

The chain couples TRBV19 to TRBJ2-4; 8 positions agree with TRBD1. Germline lookup yields CDR1 LNHDA and CDR2 SQIVND (reference sequence). The CDR3 is made up of 15 amino acids. V gave up 0 bases and J gave up 6 bases; unmatched junction bases: 4. CDR3 in amino acids: CASSIERTGRNIQYF. DNA for the CDR3: TGTGCCAGTAGTATAGAGAGGACAGGGCGAAACATTCAGTACTTC.

The chain is built from TRBV25-1 and TRBJ2-3; D is ambiguous. Trimming took 7 bases from V and 4 from J, leaving 15 bases between them. Germline V gene data show CDR1 as MGHDK and CDR2 as SYGVNS. The CDR3 runs to 14 residues. CDR3 coding DNA: TGTGCCAGCACTGGCTCAACCATCGCAGATACGCAGTATTTT. Its protein product is CASTGSTIADTQYF.

The chain employs TRBV5-4 and TRBJ1-5, with D unclear. V was trimmed by 0 bases and J by 3 bases, leaving 13 bases between them. This CDR3 is 16 amino acids long. Germline values: CDR1 SGHNT, CDR2 YYREEE (reference sequence). The CDR3 reads CASSLAAEEFNQPQHF. The CDR3 DNA is TGTGCCAGCAGCTTGGCGGCGGAAGAATTCAATCAGCCCCAGCATTTT. Drawing the rest from reference TRBV5-4 and TRBJ1-5, the complete variable domain is ETGVTQSPTHLIKTRGQQVTLRCSSQSGHNTVSWYQQALGQGPQFIFQYYREEENGRGNFPPRFSGLQFPNYSSELNVNALELDDSALYLCASSLAAEEFNQPQHFGDGTRLSIL.

The V gene is TRBV30, the J gene TRBJ1-6; a possible D gene is TRBD1 (6 bases). Germline V lookup: CDR1 GTSNPN, CDR2 SVGIG (reference sequence). V lost 0 bases, J lost 5 bases, and 11 bases lay in between. The CDR3 is 15 residues long. Written as DNA, the CDR3 is TGTGCCTGGAGTGTACTGGCAGGGGATAATTCACCCCTCCACTTT. Translating gives CAWSVLAGDNSPLHF.

CDR3 region: CASSLGGIADQPQHF. The CDR3 coding sequence is TGTGCCAGCAGCTTAGGGGGCATCGCCGATCAGCCCCAGCATTTT. This chain connects TRBV7-9 to TRBJ1-5; the D gene is possibly TRBD1 (5 bases). The CDR3 is 15 residues long. V was pared by 1 base and J by 5 bases, with 12 bases between. The V gene's germline CDR1 is SEHNR and CDR2 FQNEAQ (reference sequence).

The J gene is TRBJ2-1, the V gene TRBV9; 8 bases fit TRBD2. CDR3 size: 15 residues. The germline CDR1 and CDR2 sequences are SGDLS and YYNGEE. V was pared by 3 bases and J by 1 base, with 3 bases of the junction left unmatched. The CDR3 reads CASSGGTRSYNEQFF. The CDR3 nucleotides read TGTGCCAGCAGCGGGGGGACTAGATCCTACAATGAGCAGTTCTTC.

As regards this clone: This sample includes further DNA sequences coding for the same CDR3. V gene TRBV29-1 combines with J gene TRBJ1-2; 9 bases fit TRBD1. The germline CDR1 and CDR2 sequences are SQVTM and ANQGSEA. The length of the CDR3 is 11 residues. J was trimmed by 10 bases and V by 3 bases; bases with no gene match: 3. CDR3 residues: CSVEGQGAYTF. CDR3 sequence (DNA): TGCAGCGTTGAGGGACAGGGTGCCTACACCTTC.